These T cell receptor beta chains were read from a single sample in a study of blood T cells in healthy people across ages. TCRdb ran MiXCR on the 5' RACE reads and lists one entry per CDR3 protein. The data hold more than 800,000 distinct CDR3 sequences, with under 35% observed a single time. Sample: blood. These receptors were taken from a woman of 80 years or more in good health. Both conserved end residues are part of each CDR3. D genes are given only for firm matches. Clone size appears in some rows only: once, few, many, or a class for an expanded clone.

clone size	V gene	CDR3 length	D gene	J gene	CDR3 DNA	CDR3 protein
.	TRBV7-9	12	.	TRBJ1-2	TGTGCCGGGGGGGCCGGTAACTATGGCTACACCTTC	CAGGAGNYGYTF
.	TRBV27	14	.	TRBJ1-2	TGTGCCAGCAGTTCAGGGCTAGCTAACTATGGCTACACCTTC	CASSSGLANYGYTF
.	TRBV20-1	14	TRBD1	TRBJ1-2	TGCAGTGCTTGGGCCGGGACAGGGGGCGATGGCTACACCTTC	CSAWAGTGGDGYTF
many	TRBV3-1	15	.	TRBJ2-5	TGTGCCAGCAGCCAAGGGCAGGGCCGGATAGAGACCCAGTACTTC	CASSQGQGRIETQYF
many	TRBV29-1	15	.	TRBJ2-7	TGCAGCCAACGGGTGAAGGGTCCTTCTTCCTACGAGCAGTACTTC	CSQRVKGPSSYEQYF
few	TRBV6-2/TRBV6-3	14	TRBD1	TRBJ1-2	TGTGCCAGCACCCGGACAGGGGGTTACTATGGCTACACCTTC	CASTRTGGYYGYTF
.	TRBV7-9	16	TRBD2	TRBJ2-3	TGTGCCAGCAGCTTCGCGAGCGGGGGTCTCTCAGATACGCAGTATTTT	CASSFASGGLSDTQYF
many	TRBV6-1	14	.	TRBJ2-5	TGTGCCAGCAGATCAGGACAGCCGGTAGGGACCCAGTACTTC	CASRSGQPVGTQYF
many	TRBV27	14	TRBD2	TRBJ2-1	TGTGCCACCCACATAGCGGGGGGCTACAATGAGCAGTTCTTC	CATHIAGGYNEQFF
.	TRBV20-1	13	TRBD1	TRBJ1-6	TGCAGTGCTAGGAGACAGGGAATGACATCCCTCCACTTT	CSARRQGMTSLHF
.	TRBV7-8	15	.	TRBJ2-3	TGTGCCAGCAGCTTAGTCGTAACAGGCACAGATACGCAGTATTTT	CASSLVVTGTDTQYF
.	TRBV6-6	13	.	TRBJ2-2	TGTGCCTGCAGTGCAGGGTACACCGGGGAGCTGTTTTTT	CACSAGYTGELFF
.	TRBV7-9	16	TRBD1	TRBJ2-5	TGTGCCAGCAGCTTAGGGGACAGGGTATTCGGAGAGACCCAGTACTTC	CASSLGDRVFGETQYF
many	TRBV6-1	13	.	TRBJ2-3	TGTGCCAGCAGTGAAGCGAAGTCTGTTAGGCAGTATTTT	CASSEAKSVRQYF
.	TRBV7-2	13	.	TRBJ2-1	TGTGCCAGCAGCTTAGCCGGACTTTGGGAGCAGTTCTTC	CASSLAGLWEQFF
once	TRBV12-3/TRBV12-4	16	.	TRBJ1-5	TGTGCCAGCAGTTTATCGACCTCCGAGCCCCATCAGCCCCAGCATTTT	CASSLSTSEPHQPQHF
many	TRBV6-2/TRBV6-3	14	.	TRBJ2-1	TGTGCCAGCAGCCCTCGGGGGAGTATCAATGAGCAGTTCTTC	CASSPRGSINEQFF
.	TRBV12-3/TRBV12-4	15	TRBD1	TRBJ1-5	TGTGCCAGCAGCAGGACAGGATTGGGCGATCAGCCCCAGCATTTT	CASSRTGLGDQPQHF
many	TRBV5-1	15	.	TRBJ1-1	TGCGCCAGCAGCTTTAATCGGGGGGCGAGCACTGAAGCTTTCTTT	CASSFNRGASTEAFF
.	TRBV14	15	.	TRBJ1-5	TGTGCCAGCAGCCAAGAAGGCTATAGCAATCAGCCCCAGCATTTT	CASSQEGYSNQPQHF
few	TRBV20-1	15	.	TRBJ1-1	TGCAGTGCTATAAACAACAGGCGTCTAAACACTGAAGCTTTCTTT	CSAINNRRLNTEAFF
many	TRBV2	15	TRBD2	TRBJ2-1	TGTGCCAGCAGTGTGGCTAGCGGGGGGGCCGGTGAGCAGTTCTTC	CASSVASGGAGEQFF
many	TRBV3-1	14	.	TRBJ2-4	TGTGCCAGCAGCCAAGCAGGGATCCAAAACATTCAGTACTTC	CASSQAGIQNIQYF
.	TRBV18	16	.	TRBJ1-1	TGTGCCAGCTCACCAGGAATTGACATATCGAACACTGAAGCTTTCTTT	CASSPGIDISNTEAFF
many	TRBV21-1	17	.	TRBJ2-1	TGTGCCAGCAGCAAAGTTATACACGCCTCGGGTTACAATGAGCAGTTCTTC	CASSKVIHASGYNEQFF
many	TRBV7-2	15	.	TRBJ2-3	TGTGCCAGCAGCTACGGAGCCAAGGGTGGGGATACGCAGTATTTT	CASSYGAKGGDTQYF
many	TRBV7-9	16	.	TRBJ1-4	TGTGCCAGCAGCTTAGGAAGGGCTGCAACTAATGAAAAACTGTTTTTT	CASSLGRAATNEKLFF
.	TRBV18	13	.	TRBJ2-3	TGTGCCAGCTCACCAAAAGAGGGAGATACGCAGTATTTT	CASSPKEGDTQYF
.	TRBV19	16	.	TRBJ1-4	TGTGCCAGTAGTACCCTTGGAACAGGTGGCGGTGAAAAACTGTTTTTT	CASSTLGTGGGEKLFF
many	TRBV6-5	13	.	TRBJ1-2	TGTGCCAGCAGTTACGCGGGGAACTATGGCTACACCTTC	CASSYAGNYGYTF
many	TRBV18	13	.	TRBJ2-7	TGTGCCAGCTCACCACTAGCGGAGGACGAGCAGTACTTC	CASSPLAEDEQYF
many	TRBV5-5	18	.	TRBJ2-1	TGTGCCAGCAGCTTGATTCAGACTGGCGGAAGGTTAAACAATGAGCAGTTCTTC	CASSLIQTGGRLNNEQFF
few	TRBV3-1	15	.	TRBJ1-1	TGTGCCAGCAGCCAGGACTCAGCAGGGTACACTGAAGCTTTCTTT	CASSQDSAGYTEAFF
many	TRBV20-1	14	TRBD2	TRBJ2-1	TGCAGTGCTAGAGATAGAGTAGCGGGCAATGAGCAGTTCTTC	CSARDRVAGNEQFF
.	TRBV24-1	12	.	TRBJ1-5	TGTGCCACCAGTGAACAGAATCAGCCCCAGCATTTT	CATSEQNQPQHF
many	TRBV7-2	15	TRBD1	TRBJ1-5	TGTGCCAGCAGCTCCGGACAGGGCTACTATCAGCCCCAGCATTTT	CASSSGQGYYQPQHF
.	TRBV7-2	14	.	TRBJ2-5	TGTGCCAGCAGTGCGATTACAGGGTCGGAGACCCAGTACTTC	CASSAITGSETQYF
many	TRBV7-2	16	TRBD1	TRBJ2-6	TGTGCCAGCAGCTTGGACAGGGCCTCTGGGGCCAACGTCCTGACTTTC	CASSLDRASGANVLTF
.	TRBV20-1	14	.	TRBJ2-7	TGCAGTGCTGGAGATAAGGGCAGAACCTACGAGCAGTACTTC	CSAGDKGRTYEQYF
.	TRBV7-9	20	.	TRBJ1-3	TGTGCCAGCAGCCGTTTAGGTAGCCGGGGGTCTTCTAGCTCTGGAAACACCATATATTTT	CASSRLGSRGSSSSGNTIYF
.	TRBV27	17	.	TRBJ1-2	TGTGCCAGCAGTTTATCGAGTTCTTCCCCACAGGGAGGAGGCTACACCTTC	CASSLSSSSPQGGGYTF
few	TRBV20-1	15	TRBD1	TRBJ1-3	TGCAGTGCTAGACGGGACAGGGGTTCTGGAAACACCATATATTTT	CSARRDRGSGNTIYF
many	TRBV12-3/TRBV12-4	13	.	TRBJ2-1	TGTGCCAGCAGAGCCTCGGGTAACAATGAGCAGTTCTTC	CASRASGNNEQFF
.	TRBV18	15	.	TRBJ2-5	TGTGCCAGCTCACCCCTCGGGGTGAGAGAAGAGACCCAGTACTTC	CASSPLGVREETQYF
few	TRBV3-1	17	.	TRBJ2-3	TGTGCCAGCAGCCAAGATAGAATGGGGGGCCTCACAGATACGCAGTATTTT	CASSQDRMGGLTDTQYF
.	TRBV11-2	16	.	TRBJ1-4	TGTGCCAGCAGCTTTCTCCCATCCGCAACTAATGAAAAACTGTTTTTT	CASSFLPSATNEKLFF